The TCR beta chain under discussion was sequenced for a study of blood T cell repertoires in COVID-19. As for the study in general: There were acute and convalescent COVID-19 samples, and they came from the United States, Italy and Spain. Sources were T cells, B-cell-depleted T cells, or PBMCs; the material itself was cDNA or gDNA.

Per the original methods: Nucleated cell number was recorded as an estimate derived from reference gene primer amplification. The protocol was immunoSEQ multiplex PCR, while the TCRdb copy is restricted to in-frame clones and leaves out a portion. That table furnishes V, J and clone size, whereas the DNA furnished D and trimming. The repertoire holds 150,000 to 200,000 clones, more than 80% seen once, with approximately 8% in the top ten. The V gene lost 0 bases and the J gene lost 7 bases, with 14 bases spanning the gap. Germline V gene lookup returns CDR1 SNHLY and CDR2 FYNNEI. The CDR3 covers 15 residues.

The TCR comes from a woman aged 55-70 years with acute or convalescent COVID-19. Sequencing was performed on peripheral blood. The chain combines TRBV2 with TRBJ2-3; D is ambiguous. In DNA form, the CDR3 reads TGTGCCAGCAGTGAAGCGGGCAGGTTCAGGTATACGCAGTATTTT. Encoded protein: CASSEAGRFRYTQYF.